The 31 T cell receptor beta chains listed next were all sequenced from one sample in a study of blood T cell repertoires in COVID-19. Assay used: immunoSEQ multiplex PCR; TCRdb lists only in-frame clones, some missing. Of about 110,000 clones in the sample, more than 75% were seen once. Sequencing was done on a sample of peripheral blood. The receptor source for this set is a woman in her thirties or forties with acute or convalescent COVID-19.

This chain connects TRBV5-6 to TRBJ2-7; D gene unclear. V was clipped by 1 base and J by 3 bases, with 11 bases between them. From germline, CDR1 is SGHDT and CDR2 YYEEEE. This CDR3 is built from 14 residues. The CDR3 nucleotides are TGTGCCAGCAGCTTGAGTAGCTACATCTACGAGCAGTACTTC. Translation: CASSLSSYIYEQYF.

The chain recombines TRBV30 with TRBJ1-2; perhaps TRBD1 as D (6 bases). Germline-derived CDR1 and CDR2 are GTSNPN and SVGIG (reference sequence). This CDR3 comprises 19 residues. V was pared by 0 bases and J by 0 bases, with 23 bases between. The CDR3 DNA sequence: TGTGCCTGGAGTGTAAATATGGGACAACTCTCACTATCTAACTATGGCTACACCTTC. Residues: CAWSVNMGQLSLSNYGYTF. Full variable domain (outside the CDR3, taken from reference TRBV30 and TRBJ1-2): SQTIHQWPATLVQPVGSPLSLECTVEGTSNPNLYWYRQAAGRGLQLLFYSVGIGQISSEVPQNLSASRPQDRQFILSSKKLLLSDSGFYLCAWSVNMGQLSLSNYGYTFGSGTRLTVV.

The chain recombines TRBV14 with TRBJ2-2; 8 nucleotides align to TRBD1. Trimming at V came to 1 base and at J to 5 bases, leaving 3 bases not matched to a gene. Germline CDR1 reads SGHDN; CDR2 reads FVKESK. This CDR3 is built from 15 residues. The CDR3 sequence is CASSQVTGVTGELFF. CDR3 DNA sequence: TGTGCCAGCAGCCAAGTGACAGGGGTGACCGGGGAGCTGTTTTTT.

The CDR3, as DNA: TGTGCCAGCAGATGGACAGACACTGAAGCTTTCTTT. This sequence encodes CASRWTDTEAFF. The chain employs TRBV12-3 or TRBV12-4 and TRBJ1-1; D perhaps matches TRBD1 (6 bases). V lost 6 bases and J lost 3, with 8 bases in between. The CDR3 spans 12 residues.

In its sample, this clone was seen a few times. CDR3 bases: TGTGCCAGCAGTAGGACTGAACGTGAAAAACTGTTTTTT. The encoded protein is CASSRTEREKLFF. The chain employs TRBV2 and TRBJ1-4, with D unclear. V lost 5 bases and J 7 bases, leaving 11 bases between the germline ends. The CDR3 runs 13 residues. Germline loops: CDR1 SNHLY, CDR2 FYNNEI. Full variable domain (remainder filled in from reference TRBV2 and TRBJ1-4): EPEVTQTPSHQVTQMGQEVILRCVPISNHLYFYWYRQILGQKVEFLVSFYNNEISEKSEIFDDQFSVERPDGSNFTLKIRSTKLEDSAMYFCASSRTEREKLFFGSGTQLSVL.

This clone was seen more than once but under ten times. This sequence joins TRBV5-6 and TRBJ1-5; 7 bases agree with TRBD1. The CDR3 runs 15 residues. CDR1 SGHDT and CDR2 YYEEEE come from the germline V gene. V shed 4 bases, J shed 9 bases, and the junction held 13 bases outside the gene matches. The CDR3 nucleotides are TGTGCCAGCAGCCGGTTGACAGGGAATGGCGGGCCCCAGCATTTT. This translates into CASSRLTGNGGPQHF.

This sequence joins TRBV11-2 and TRBJ1-6; D not resolved. CDR3 length: 14 residues. CDR1 and CDR2 from the germline V gene are SGHAT and FQNNGV. The V end was cut by 3 bases, the J end by 8 bases, with 11 bases between. The CDR3 spells CASSLGRSDSPLHF. CDR3 coding DNA: TGTGCCAGCAGCTTGGGGAGGTCGGATTCACCCCTCCACTTT.

This clone turned up a few times. The rearrangement joins TRBV7-9 to TRBJ2-5, with 7 positions matching TRBD1. Per the germline V gene, CDR1 is SEHNR and CDR2 is FQNEAQ (reference sequence). The J segment lost 1 base and the V segment lost 6 bases, leaving 8 bases of the junction unmatched. The CDR3 totals 15 residues. The DNA of the CDR3 is TGTGCCAGCAGTACCCGGGACAGCGGCCAAGAGACCCAGTACTTC. Amino acids: CASSTRDSGQETQYF.

The chain carries TRBV6-2 or TRBV6-3 and TRBJ1-1; D remains unclear. The CDR3 runs to 13 residues. Germline CDR1 is MNHEY and CDR2 is SVGEGT. V was clipped by 0 bases and J by 4 bases, with 6 bases between them. The chain's CDR3 is CASSYSWATEAFF. CDR3 sequence (DNA): TGTGCCAGCAGTTACTCGTGGGCCACTGAAGCTTTCTTT.

This clone was observed once. CDR3 in amino acids: CASSLPGMGGYTF. DNA of the CDR3: TGTGCCAGCAGCTTACCGGGGATGGGGGGCTACACCTTC. The V and J genes are TRBV7-8 and TRBJ1-2; no definite D call. Germline V lookup: CDR1 SGHVS, CDR2 FQNEAQ. The CDR3 has 13 amino acids. V was cut by 2 bases and J by 8 bases, with 12 bases left in between.

J is TRBJ2-7 and V is TRBV2, with 8 bases that match TRBD1. Germline loops: CDR1 SNHLY, CDR2 FYNNEI. The J segment lost 5 bases and the V segment lost 2 bases, leaving 2 bases of the junction unmatched. The CDR3 is made up of 13 amino acids. The CDR3 is CASSENRGNEQYF. The CDR3 DNA reads TGTGCCAGCAGTGAAAACAGGGGGAACGAGCAGTACTTC.

The gene calls are TRBV5-6 and TRBJ1-5; D possibly corresponds to TRBD1 (5 bases). Germline CDR1 is SGHDT and CDR2 is YYEEEE. The CDR3 length is 14 residues. With 0 bases removed from V and 3 bases from J, the gap between germline ends came to 7 bases. The CDR3 coding sequence is TGTGCCAGCAGCTTGGGACAGCTCAATCAGCCCCAGCATTTT. As protein: CASSLGQLNQPQHF.

The CDR3 loop is CASSISRGGSNQPQHF. DNA for the CDR3: TGTGCCAGTAGTATAAGTCGGGGGGGCAGCAATCAGCCCCAGCATTTT. This chain uses TRBV19 with TRBJ1-5, with D possibly being TRBD1 (6 bases). CDR1 is LNHDA, CDR2 SQIVND, per germline (reference sequence). The CDR3 totals 16 residues. Trimming stripped 2 bases from V and 1 base from J, with 12 bases between.

The chain uses TRBV2 and TRBJ2-7; a possible D gene is TRBD1 (6 bases). Germline-derived CDR1 and CDR2 are SNHLY and FYNNEI. The CDR3 has 14 residues. The V and J ends lost 11 bases and 2 bases respectively, with 19 bases between them. The CDR3 DNA reads TGTGCCGGGCAGACCCGGGACACCCCCTACGAGCAGTACTTC. Residues: CAGQTRDTPYEQYF.

This clone was detected only a few times. This rearrangement joins TRBV10-3 to TRBJ2-1, with TRBD2 matching over 9 bases. Germline V CDR1 and CDR2: ENHRY, SYGVKD. Unmatched junction bases numbered 13, after V lost 0 bases and J lost 10 bases. This CDR3 is 17 amino acids long. As DNA, the CDR3 is TGTGCCATCAGTGAGTCGGGGAGGCTAGCGGGGAGTTACGAGCAGTTCTTC. Amino acid sequence: CAISESGRLAGSYEQFF.

This chain joins TRBV4-2 and TRBJ2-3; 9 nucleotides line up with TRBD2. Trimming removed 3 bases from V and 4 bases from J; junction bases left unmatched: 11. The CDR3 extends over 17 amino acids. Germline loops: CDR1 LGHNA, CDR2 YNFKEQ. The CDR3 DNA reads TGTGCCAGCAGCCATGCCCGGCGGGGGGGCGGGGCAGATACGCAGTATTTT. It is translated as CASSHARRGGGADTQYF.

In this sample, this clone turned up once. The rearrangement uses TRBV5-1 and TRBJ2-2; 7 nucleotides agree with TRBD1. CDR1 SGHRS and CDR2 YFSETQ come from the germline V gene. V dropped 4 bases and J dropped 4; count of bases not matched to a gene: 4. The CDR3 has 14 amino acids. The CDR3 DNA follows: TGCGCCAGCAGCCTAGGACAGGCCACCGGGGAGCTGTTTTTT. Protein product: CASSLGQATGELFF.

The chain carries TRBV4-3 and TRBJ1-4, with D possibly matching TRBD1 (6 bases). CDR1 is LGHNA and CDR2 is YSLEER in the germline V gene. Trimming removed 0 bases from V and 0 bases from J, with 23 bases in between. This CDR3 contains 21 residues. The CDR3 region has the DNA TGCGCCAGCAGCCAAGACCATCTCGGGGACATAAGAAGTGCAACTAATGAAAAACTGTTTTTT. As protein: CASSQDHLGDIRSATNEKLFF.

V and J are TRBV5-1 and TRBJ2-5; 10 nucleotides align to TRBD2. CDR3 length equals 17 residues. CDR1 and CDR2 (germline): SGHRS, YFSETQ. The junction had 13 bases not matched to a gene; V was cut back by 4 bases and J by 4 bases. The CDR3 DNA reads as TGCGCCAGCAGCCCTGCGATAGCGGGGGGAAAGGGAGAGACCCAGTACTTC. Translated: CASSPAIAGGKGETQYF.

The rearrangement uses TRBV2 and TRBJ2-3; 9 nucleotides agree with TRBD1. The junction had 12 bases not matched to a gene; V was cut back by 8 bases and J by 0 bases. The CDR3 spans 17 residues. Germline lookup yields CDR1 SNHLY and CDR2 FYNNEI. Here the CDR3 reads CASLRDRVRPSTDTQYF. The CDR3 DNA sequence: TGTGCCAGCCTCCGGGACAGGGTTAGGCCTAGCACAGATACGCAGTATTTT.

This clone is a singleton in its sample. This chain links TRBV19 with TRBJ1-1; D remains ambiguous. The CDR3 is made up of 13 amino acids. Looked up from germline, CDR1 is LNHDA and CDR2 is SQIVND (reference sequence). V shed 2 bases and J shed 2 bases, with 6 bases lying between them. The CDR3 nucleotides read TGTGCCAGTAGTATAAAGCGAAACACTGAAGCTTTCTTT. Its translation is CASSIKRNTEAFF.

The rearrangement joins TRBV18 to TRBJ1-5; D not resolved. This CDR3 is built from 13 residues. Germline CDR1 and CDR2: KGHSH and LQKENI. Between the trimmed V and J ends, which lost 2 bases and 7 bases, there was a span of 9 bases. CDR3 in amino acids: CASSPEGGQPQHF. The CDR3, as DNA: TGTGCCAGCTCACCAGAGGGCGGCCAGCCCCAGCATTTT.

This sequence joins TRBV5-1 and TRBJ1-1; D is uncertain. Trimming shortened V by 4 bases and J by 0 bases, and 16 bases separated the two germline ends. Germline assignment: CDR1 SGHRS and CDR2 YFSETQ. This CDR3 spans 16 amino acids. CDR3 coding DNA: TGCGCCAGCAGCCCGAATGGTAAATACATGAACACTGAAGCTTTCTTT. Protein: CASSPNGKYMNTEAFF.

This clone was detected only once. V and J are TRBV5-1 and TRBJ2-1, with unresolved D. This CDR3 has 11 residues. Trimming pared 0 bases from V and 9 bases from J, leaving 4 bases between. The germline V gene encodes CDR1 SGHRS and CDR2 YFSETQ. CDR3 in amino acids: CASSLVSEQFF. The CDR3 DNA reads as TGCGCCAGCAGCTTGGTCAGTGAGCAGTTCTTC. The full variable domain, with the rest looked up from reference TRBV5-1 and TRBJ2-1, is KAGVTQTPRYLIKTRGQQVTLSCSPISGHRSVSWYQQTPGQGLQFLFEYFSETQRNKGNFPGRFSGRQFSNSRSEMNVSTLELGDSALYLCASSLVSEQFFGPGTRLTVL.

J is TRBJ1-6 and V is TRBV30; 9 positions match TRBD1. V dropped 3 bases and J dropped 2; count of bases not matched to a gene: 5. This CDR3 has 16 residues. Germline values: CDR1 GTSNPN, CDR2 SVGIG (reference sequence). The CDR3 loop reads CAWSLQGAAYNSPLHF. CDR3 nucleotides: TGTGCCTGGAGCCTACAGGGGGCTGCCTATAATTCACCCCTCCACTTT.

This chain links TRBV19 with TRBJ2-1, with a weak D call TRBD2 (5 bases). Germline V lookup: CDR1 LNHDA, CDR2 SQIVND (reference sequence). Trimming removed 9 bases from V and 5 bases from J, with 20 bases in between. The CDR3 extends over 15 amino acids. This CDR3 is CASSPLREADNEQFF. The CDR3 nucleotides are TGTGCCAGCTCCCCCCTTCGTGAAGCGGACAATGAGCAGTTCTTC. Drawing the rest from reference TRBV19 and TRBJ2-1, the complete variable domain is DGGITQSPKYLFRKEGQNVTLSCEQNLNHDAMYWYRQDPGQGLRLIYYSQIVNDFQKGDIAEGYSVSREKKESFPLTVTSAQKNPTAFYLCASSPLREADNEQFFGPGTRLTVL.

The chain employs TRBV12-5 and TRBJ2-7, with 11 bases that match TRBD1. CDR1 and CDR2 (germline): LGHNT, FRNRAP. J gave up 7 bases and V 6 bases, and 8 bases lay outside the gene matches. CDR3 length: 14 residues. The CDR3 bases are TGTGCTAGTGGCATTGGACAGGGGGCGCTGGAGCAGTACTTC. Its protein product is CASGIGQGALEQYF. The full variable domain, with the rest looked up from reference TRBV12-5 and TRBJ2-7, is DARVTQTPRHKVTEMGQEVTMRCQPILGHNTVFWYRQTMMQGLELLAYFRNRAPLDDSGMPKDRFSAEMPDATLATLKIQPSEPRDSAVYFCASGIGQGALEQYFGPGTRLTVT.

The V gene is TRBV30, the J gene TRBJ1-4, with D possibly TRBD1 on 6 matching bases. The CDR3 covers 14 residues. The germline V gene has CDR1 GTSNPN and CDR2 SVGIG (reference sequence). The V end lost 4 bases, the J end lost 8 bases, and 17 bases lay between the germline ends. CDR3 coding DNA: TGTGCCTGGAAAAGGGGGAGCTTCGGAGAAAAACTGTTTTTT. It specifies CAWKRGSFGEKLFF.

The rearrangement links TRBV3-1 (or the pseudogene TRBV3-2) to TRBJ2-1, with TRBD2 matching over 13 bases. Germline-derived CDR1 and CDR2 are LGHDT and YNNKEL (reference sequence). V shed 2 bases, J shed 6 bases, and the junction held 4 bases outside the gene matches. This CDR3 is 16 amino acids long. CDR3 sequence reads: CASSQPGLAGPNEQFF. CDR3 DNA sequence: TGTGCCAGCAGCCAACCGGGACTAGCGGGGCCCAATGAGCAGTTCTTC.

The V call is TRBV12-5, the J call TRBJ2-4; 7 bases agree with TRBD2. This CDR3 contains 15 residues. Germline V gene sequence: CDR1 LGHNT, CDR2 FRNRAP. After removal of 4 bases from V and 4 bases from J, the junction contained 7 bases not matched to a gene. The CDR3: CASGSSLGGKNIQYF. In nucleotides, the CDR3 is TGTGCTAGTGGTTCTTCCCTGGGGGGGAAAAACATTCAGTACTTC. The complete variable domain, with remaining parts taken from reference TRBV12-5 and TRBJ2-4, reads DARVTQTPRHKVTEMGQEVTMRCQPILGHNTVFWYRQTMMQGLELLAYFRNRAPLDDSGMPKDRFSAEMPDATLATLKIQPSEPRDSAVYFCASGSSLGGKNIQYFGAGTRLSVL.

The rearrangement joins TRBV7-9 to TRBJ1-4; 9 bases are shared with TRBD1. J gave up 7 bases and V 6 bases, and 9 bases lay outside the gene matches. The CDR3 length is 15 residues. Germline CDR1 and CDR2: SEHNR and FQNEAQ (reference sequence). The CDR3 DNA sequence: TGTGCCAGCAGACCCGGGACAGGGCTCAGTGAAAAACTGTTTTTT. It specifies CASRPGTGLSEKLFF. Based on the CDR3 plus reference TRBV7-9 and TRBJ1-4, the full variable domain is DTGVSQNPRHKITKRGQNVTFRCDPISEHNRLYWYRQTLGQGPEFLTYFQNEAQLEKSRLLSDRFSAERPKGSFSTLEIQRTEQGDSAMYLCASRPGTGLSEKLFFGSGTQLSVL.